The rows below give T cell receptor beta chains drawn from one sample of a study of blood T cell repertoires in COVID-19. Assay used: immunoSEQ multiplex PCR; TCRdb lists only in-frame clones, some missing. The table includes about 310,000 clones, roughly 85% detected once. Sequenced: PBMCs or T cells enriched from blood (not recorded which). The receptors originated from a woman aged 25 to 39 who had been exposed to COVID-19. Both conserved end residues are part of each CDR3. D genes are given only for firm matches. Expanded clones get a size class; other rows say once, few or many, or leave the size out.

cdr3_length j_call d_call v_call clone_size cdr3_aa cdr3_nt
13 TRBJ2-7 NA TRBV6-5 NA CASTPVGGYEQYF TGTGCCAGCACCCCAGTAGGGGGCTACGAGCAGTACTTC
18 TRBJ2-1 TRBD2 TRBV7-8 NA CASSLFPTASGLDNEQFF TGTGCCAGCAGCTTATTCCCCACGGCTAGCGGTTTAGACAATGAGCAGTTCTTC
15 TRBJ1-1 TRBD1 TRBV5-5 once CASSWTGDRNTEAFF TGTGCCAGCAGCTGGACAGGGGACCGGAACACTGAAGCTTTCTTT
13 TRBJ1-2 NA TRBV27 NA CASSPGVRYGYTF TGTGCCAGCAGCCCCGGGGTTCGGTATGGCTACACCTTC
13 TRBJ2-7 NA TRBV6-7 NA CASSYSGRGPKGF TGTGCCAGCAGTTACTCGGGTCGGGGTCCGAAGGGCTTC
12 TRBJ2-7 TRBD1 TRBV5-1 NA CASSDRFSEQYF TGCGCCAGTTCGGACAGGTTTTCGGAGCAGTACTTC
15 TRBJ2-1 TRBD1 TRBV10-3 NA CAIRTGTDSYNEQFF TGTGCCATCAGAACCGGGACAGATTCCTACAATGAGCAGTTCTTC
15 TRBJ1-5 TRBD1 TRBV6-5 NA CASRLDRGRNQPQHF TGTGCCAGCAGGCTTGACAGGGGGCGGAATCAGCCCCAGCATTTT
14 TRBJ1-2 TRBD1 TRBV28 NA CASSPRDRVYGYTF TGTGCCAGCAGTCCCCGGGACAGGGTCTATGGCTACACCTTC
18 TRBJ2-1 TRBD2 TRBV3-1/TRBV3-2 NA CASSQVPAGGGPFDEQFF TGTGCCAGCAGCCAAGTGCCCGCTGGCGGGGGGCCTTTCGATGAGCAGTTCTTC
14 TRBJ2-5 TRBD1 TRBV4-3 NA CASSQEQGSETQYF TGCGCCAGCAGCCAAGAACAGGGGTCAGAGACCCAGTACTTC
16 TRBJ1-2 NA TRBV21-1 NA CASSYEKTARVNGYTF TGTGCCAGCAGCTACGAGAAGACGGCGAGGGTCAATGGCTACACCTTC
16 TRBJ2-7 TRBD1 TRBV28 NA CASRAFSGTAPYEQYF TGTGCCAGCAGAGCCTTCTCCGGGACAGCCCCCTACGAGCAGTACTTC
14 TRBJ1-1 TRBD1 TRBV4-3 NA CASSQTGGNTEAFF TGCGCCAGCAGCCAGACAGGGGGAAACACTGAAGCTTTCTTT
20 TRBJ1-6 NA TRBV2 few CASSENNRQAPFWMDSPLHF TGTGCCAGCAGTGAAAATAATAGACAGGCCCCCTTTTGGATGGATTCACCCCTCCACTTT
13 TRBJ1-3 NA TRBV11-3 NA CASSTPGKDTIYF TGTGCCAGCAGCACCCCAGGAAAGGACACCATATATTTT
15 TRBJ1-3 NA TRBV18 NA CASSAGFPSGNTIYF TGTGCCAGCTCTGCCGGGTTTCCCTCTGGAAACACCATATATTTT
16 TRBJ2-5 TRBD2 TRBV7-2 NA CASSLSWTSGGQDRYF TGTGCCAGCAGCTTATCGTGGACTAGCGGGGGCCAGGATCGGTACTTC
16 TRBJ2-1 NA TRBV5-4 NA CASSLPGQGIYNEQFF TGTGCCAGCAGCTTGCCCGGGCAGGGGATTTACAATGAGCAGTTCTTC
17 TRBJ2-7 TRBD2 TRBV4-1 NA CASSQDFVGDYSYEQYF TGCGCCAGCAGCCAAGATTTCGTAGGGGACTACTCCTACGAGCAGTACTTC
14 TRBJ2-5 TRBD1 TRBV5-1 NA CASTPGQAQETQYF TGCGCCAGCACCCCAGGACAGGCACAAGAGACCCAGTACTTC
14 TRBJ2-1 NA TRBV28 NA CASSFGGDYNEQFF TGTGCCAGCAGTTTCGGGGGAGATTACAATGAGCAGTTCTTC
13 TRBJ2-5 NA TRBV11-3 NA CASSIGSGETQYF TGTGCCAGCAGCATTGGTAGCGGAGAGACCCAGTACTTC
17 TRBJ1-5 NA TRBV4-1 NA CASSQEGGARSNQPQHF TGCGCCAGCAGCCAAGAGGGAGGGGCGCGTAGCAATCAGCCCCAGCATTTT
13 TRBJ1-1 NA TRBV28 NA CASSLGGRAEAFF TGTGCCAGCAGTCTAGGGGGACGGGCTGAAGCTTTCTTT
15 TRBJ1-6 NA TRBV18 few CASSPGVGSNSPLHF TGTGCCAGCTCTCCCGGGGTAGGGAGTAATTCACCCCTCCACTTT
12 TRBJ2-7 NA TRBV5-1 NA CASSLDRYEQYF TGCGCCAGCAGCTTGGACCGGTACGAGCAGTACTTC
14 TRBJ1-1 TRBD1 TRBV3-1/TRBV3-2 NA CASSRDRVEPEAFF TGTGCCAGCAGCCGTGACAGGGTAGAACCTGAAGCTTTCTTT
11 TRBJ2-5 NA TRBV3-1/TRBV3-2 many CASSQEEAQYF TGTGCCAGCAGCCAAGAGGAGGCCCAGTACTTC
16 TRBJ2-1 NA TRBV11-3 NA CASSLGSSGPNNEQFF TGTGCCAGCAGCTTAGGGTCGAGCGGGCCGAACAATGAGCAGTTCTTC
15 TRBJ2-3 TRBD2 TRBV5-4 NA CASRRGLAGVDTQYF TGTGCCAGCAGGCGGGGACTAGCGGGAGTTGATACGCAGTATTTT
19 TRBJ2-7 NA TRBV4-1 NA CASSLKKDPASDLLYEQYF TGCGCCAGCAGCCTAAAGAAAGATCCAGCTAGCGATCTTCTCTACGAGCAGTACTTC
17 TRBJ2-5 TRBD2 TRBV7-2 NA CASSDKLAGAPPETQYF TGTGCCAGCAGCGACAAACTAGCGGGGGCCCCCCCAGAGACCCAGTACTTC
12 TRBJ1-1 NA TRBV5-4 few CASSFGQTEAFF TGTGCCAGCAGCTTTGGGCAGACTGAAGCTTTCTTT
16 TRBJ1-3 NA TRBV28 NA CASSLQSVPSGNTIYF TGTGCCAGCAGTTTACAGTCCGTGCCCTCTGGAAACACCATATATTTT
16 TRBJ2-1 TRBD2 TRBV6-4 NA CASSDTGTSSSNEQFF TGTGCCAGCAGTGACACCGGGACTAGCTCTTCCAATGAGCAGTTCTTC
14 TRBJ1-3 NA TRBV5-8 NA CASSLSPGGNTIYF TGTGCCAGCAGCCTAAGTCCCGGGGGAAACACCATATATTTT
16 TRBJ1-5 TRBD1 TRBV6-6 few CASSDGTGGGNQPQHF TGTGCCAGCAGCGATGGGACAGGTGGGGGCAATCAGCCCCAGCATTTT
15 TRBJ2-1 TRBD2 TRBV2 once CASSVVAGAGNEQFF TGTGCCAGCAGTGTAGTAGCGGGAGCTGGCAATGAGCAGTTCTTC